The clone carrying this TCR beta chain was seen once. Its specificity is unknown. The protocol was immunoSEQ multiplex PCR, while the TCRdb copy is restricted to in-frame clones and leaves out a portion. The sample shows some 87,000 clones, approximately 80% of them seen only once. The source of the sample is a study of memory CD4+ T cells and cytomegalovirus serostatus. Overall study results and limits: Suggested: most of the CMV-linked TCR signature lies in CD4+ memory cells.

Germline lookup yields CDR1 MNHNY and CDR2 SVGAGI (reference sequence). The CDR3 is 16 amino acids. The ends were cut back, 2 bases at V and 2 bases at J, with 10 bases in the middle. The sort gate was single viable CD3+CD4+CD8-CD45RO+ cells for memory CD4+ T cells. The chain joins TRBV6-6 to TRBJ2-6; D might be TRBD1 (6 bases). The sequence derives from an adult in good health and CMV-seropositive. Sequencing was done on a sample of memory CD4+ T cells from blood. CDR3 loop: CASSYTWTAGANVLTF. The CDR3 nucleotides read TGTGCCAGCAGTTACACCTGGACAGCTGGGGCCAACGTCCTGACTTTC.